This TCR beta chain comes out of a study of a mutant IDH1 vaccine in newly diagnosed glioma. Study outcomes and limitations: Changes in the top peripheral T cell clonotypes seemingly had no bearing on pseudoprogression.

Worth noting for this clone: What it binds is unknown.

Profiled with immunoSEQ multiplex PCR; TCRdb holds only in-frame clones, not every one. The sample has tens of thousands of clones; roughly 90% are singletons. Time point described: week 5, during vaccination. In every dose of vaccine, 300 ug of mutant IDH1 20-mer peptide was given alongside topical imiquimod. In germline, CDR1 is GTSNPN, CDR2 SVGIG (reference sequence). Trimming pared 3 bases from V and 7 bases from J, leaving 10 bases between. The CDR3 is 12 amino acids. This material consisted of PBMCs, taken from a glioma patient whose treatment included an IDH1 peptide vaccine. The chain has TRBV30 and TRBJ1-5; possible D gene TRBD1, 5 bases. The clonotype comes from a woman between 45 and 65 years old with glioma. The DNA for the CDR3 is TGTGCCTGGAGCGACGGGGCCCAGCCCCAGCATTTT. It translates to CAWSDGAQPQHF.